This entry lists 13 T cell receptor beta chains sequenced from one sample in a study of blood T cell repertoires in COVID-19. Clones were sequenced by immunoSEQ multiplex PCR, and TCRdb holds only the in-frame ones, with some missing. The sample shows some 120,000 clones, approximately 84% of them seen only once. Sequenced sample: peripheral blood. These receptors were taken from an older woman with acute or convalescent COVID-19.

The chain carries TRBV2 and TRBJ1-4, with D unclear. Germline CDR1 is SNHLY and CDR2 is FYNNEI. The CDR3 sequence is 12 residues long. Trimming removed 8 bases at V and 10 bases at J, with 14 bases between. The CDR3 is CASSEDYLKLFF. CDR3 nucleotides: TGTGCCAGCTCTGAGGACTATTTAAAACTGTTTTTT. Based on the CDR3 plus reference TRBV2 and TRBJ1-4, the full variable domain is EPEVTQTPSHQVTQMGQEVILRCVPISNHLYFYWYRQILGQKVEFLVSFYNNEISEKSEIFDDQFSVERPDGSNFTLKIRSTKLEDSAMYFCASSEDYLKLFFGSGTQLSVL.

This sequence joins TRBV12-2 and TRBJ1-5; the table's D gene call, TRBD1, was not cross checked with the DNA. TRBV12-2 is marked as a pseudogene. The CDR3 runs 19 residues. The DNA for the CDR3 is TGTGCAAGTCGCTTACGTACAGGGTCCCACCTACATAGCAATCAGCCCCAGCATTTT. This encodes CASRLRTGSHLHSNQPQHF.

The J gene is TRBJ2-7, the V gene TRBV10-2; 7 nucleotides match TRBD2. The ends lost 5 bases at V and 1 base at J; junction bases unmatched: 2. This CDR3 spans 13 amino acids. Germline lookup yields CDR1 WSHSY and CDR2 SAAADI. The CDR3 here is CASSWGGSYEQYF. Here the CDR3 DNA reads TGCGCCAGCAGTTGGGGGGGGTCCTACGAGCAGTACTTC.

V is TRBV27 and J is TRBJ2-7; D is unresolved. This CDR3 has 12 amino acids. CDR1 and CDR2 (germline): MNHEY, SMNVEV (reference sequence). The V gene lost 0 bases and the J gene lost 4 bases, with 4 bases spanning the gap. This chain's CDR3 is CASSLSGYEQYF. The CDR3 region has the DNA TGTGCCAGCAGTTTATCCGGGTACGAGCAGTACTTC.

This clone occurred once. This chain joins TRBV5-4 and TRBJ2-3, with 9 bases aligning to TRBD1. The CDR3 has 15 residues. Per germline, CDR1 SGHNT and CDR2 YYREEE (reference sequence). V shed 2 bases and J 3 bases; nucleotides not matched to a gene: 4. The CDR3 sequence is CASSLQGAGTDTQYF. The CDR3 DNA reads TGTGCCAGCAGCTTACAGGGGGCCGGGACAGATACGCAGTATTTT.

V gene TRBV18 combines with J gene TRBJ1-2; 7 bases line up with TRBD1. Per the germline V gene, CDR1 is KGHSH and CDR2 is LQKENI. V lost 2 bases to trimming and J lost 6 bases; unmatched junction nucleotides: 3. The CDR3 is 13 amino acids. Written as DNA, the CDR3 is TGTGCCAGCTCACCAAGCCAGGGGGATGGCTACACCTTC. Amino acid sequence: CASSPSQGDGYTF. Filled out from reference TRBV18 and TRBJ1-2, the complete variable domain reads NAGVMQNPRHLVRRRGQEARLRCSPMKGHSHVYWYRQLPEEGLKFMVYLQKENIIDESGMPKERFSAEFPKEGPSILRIQQVVRGDSAAYFCASSPSQGDGYTFGSGTRLTVV.

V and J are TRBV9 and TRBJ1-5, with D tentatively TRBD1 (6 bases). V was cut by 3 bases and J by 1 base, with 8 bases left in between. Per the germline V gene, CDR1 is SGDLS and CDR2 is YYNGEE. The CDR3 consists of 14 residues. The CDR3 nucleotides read TGTGCCAGCAGCGCCGGACAGAGCAATCAGCCCCAGCATTTT. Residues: CASSAGQSNQPQHF.

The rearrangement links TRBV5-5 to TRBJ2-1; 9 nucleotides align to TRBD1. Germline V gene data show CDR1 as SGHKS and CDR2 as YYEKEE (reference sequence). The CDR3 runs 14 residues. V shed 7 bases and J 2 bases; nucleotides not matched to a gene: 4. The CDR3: CASGRDRAYNEQFF. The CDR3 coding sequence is TGTGCCAGCGGGAGGGACAGGGCCTACAATGAGCAGTTCTTC.

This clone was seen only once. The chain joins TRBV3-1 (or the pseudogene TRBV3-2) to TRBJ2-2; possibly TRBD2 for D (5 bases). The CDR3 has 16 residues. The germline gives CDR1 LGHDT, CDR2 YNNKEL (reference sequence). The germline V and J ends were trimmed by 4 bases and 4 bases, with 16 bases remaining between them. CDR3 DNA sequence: TGTGCCAGCAGCCCCGGCGAGGGAATTGGCACCGGGGAGCTGTTTTTT. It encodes CASSPGEGIGTGELFF.

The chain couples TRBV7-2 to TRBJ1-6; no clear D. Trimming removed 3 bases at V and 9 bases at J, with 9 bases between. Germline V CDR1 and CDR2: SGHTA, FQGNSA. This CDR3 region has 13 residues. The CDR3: CASSFEGTSPLHF. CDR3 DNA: TGTGCCAGCAGCTTTGAGGGTACTTCACCCCTCCACTTT.

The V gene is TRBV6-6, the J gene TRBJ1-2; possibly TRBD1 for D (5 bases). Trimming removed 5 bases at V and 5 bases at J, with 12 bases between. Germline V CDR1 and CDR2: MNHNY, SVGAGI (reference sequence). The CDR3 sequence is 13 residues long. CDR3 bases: TGTGCCAGCAGTCCAACCGACAGTTATGGCTACACCTTC. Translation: CASSPTDSYGYTF.

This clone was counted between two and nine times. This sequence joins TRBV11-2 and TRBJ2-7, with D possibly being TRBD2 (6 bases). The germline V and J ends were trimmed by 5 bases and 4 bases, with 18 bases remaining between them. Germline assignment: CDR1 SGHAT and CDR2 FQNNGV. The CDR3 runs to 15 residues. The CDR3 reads CASSLYPGTRYEQYV. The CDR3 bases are TGTGCCAGCAGCCTTTATCCCGGGACTCGGTACGAGCAGTACGTC.

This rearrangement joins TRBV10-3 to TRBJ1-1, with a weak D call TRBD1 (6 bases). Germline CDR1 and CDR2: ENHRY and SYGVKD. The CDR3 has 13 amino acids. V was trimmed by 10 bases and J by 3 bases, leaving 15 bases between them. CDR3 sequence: CASLGHLDTEAFF. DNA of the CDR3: TGTGCCAGCCTGGGACACCTAGACACTGAAGCTTTCTTT.